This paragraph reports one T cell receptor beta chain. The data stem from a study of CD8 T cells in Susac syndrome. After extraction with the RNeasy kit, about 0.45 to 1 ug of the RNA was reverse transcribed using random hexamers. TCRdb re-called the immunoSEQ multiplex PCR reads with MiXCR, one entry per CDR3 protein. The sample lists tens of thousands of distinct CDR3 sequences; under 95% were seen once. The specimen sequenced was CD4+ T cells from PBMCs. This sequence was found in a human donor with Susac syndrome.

The CDR3 DNA is TGTGCCAGCAGCATCCGTCTCGGCGGGGCTAACAATGAGCAGTTCTTC. It encodes CASSIRLGGANNEQFF. This rearrangement joins TRBV7-9 to TRBJ2-1; tentative D call: TRBD2 (6 bases). The CDR3 spans 16 residues. Trimming removed 5 bases from V and 5 bases from J, with 19 bases in between. Germline V gene sequence: CDR1 SEHNR, CDR2 FQNEAQ (reference sequence).